Shown below are 9 T cell receptor beta chains from a single sample sequenced in a study of T-cell reconstitution after alpha-beta-depleted transplantation in children. Preparation of the TCRbeta library used unique molecular identifiers. TCRdb passed the PCR reads through MiXCR, listing each CDR3 protein once. The table shows around 93,000 distinct CDR3 sequences, with 7.5% to 9.5% occurring only once. The material was PBMCs from the stem cell graft donor, obtained from the stem cell graft. These receptors originate from a human donor who donated a stem cell graft to a child with congenital amegakaryocytic thrombocytopenia.

Ten or more counts support this clonotype. The rearrangement joins TRBV27 to TRBJ2-5, with a tentative D call TRBD2 (6 bases). Trimming stripped 6 bases from V and 5 bases from J, with 31 bases between. CDR1 is MNHEY and CDR2 is SMNVEV in the germline V gene (reference sequence). This CDR3 has 19 residues. CDR3 region: CASSPVTGVADTERETQYF. As DNA, the CDR3 is TGTGCCAGCAGCCCAGTAACGGGAGTGGCGGACACGGAGAGGGAGACCCAGTACTTC.

The V call is TRBV19, the J call TRBJ2-7; TRBD2 might be the D (6 bases). In germline, CDR1 is LNHDA, CDR2 SQIVND (reference sequence). The V end was cut by 5 bases, the J end by 1 base, with 15 bases between. The CDR3 has 15 amino acids. CDR3 protein: CASSSGTSPSYEQYF. The CDR3 DNA sequence: TGTGCCAGTAGTTCAGGGACTTCTCCTTCCTACGAGCAGTACTTC.

This clonotype was counted ten times or more. The CDR3: CASSPLMGLGDIQYF. The DNA for the CDR3 is TGTGCCAGTAGTCCCCTGATGGGGCTGGGGGACATTCAGTACTTC. This chain links TRBV19 with TRBJ2-4; tentatively, D is TRBD1 or TRBD2 (5 bases each). In germline, CDR1 is LNHDA, CDR2 SQIVND (reference sequence). V gave up 5 bases and J gave up 8 bases, with 19 bases separating them. CDR3 length equals 15 residues.

This clonotype was recorded many times. V gene TRBV7-6 combines with J gene TRBJ2-3, with TRBD2 matching 7 bases. Per germline, CDR1 SGHVS and CDR2 FNYEAQ. Trimming cost V 3 bases and J 4 bases; bases outside gene matches: 13. The CDR3 contains 17 residues. CDR3 sequence: CASSFSYFAGVPDTQYF. CDR3 DNA: TGTGCCAGCAGCTTCTCCTACTTTGCGGGAGTCCCAGATACGCAGTATTTT.

This clonotype was seen repeatedly, ten times or more. The chain combines TRBV7-2 with TRBJ1-1, with TRBD1 as a possible D gene (5 bases). The CDR3 contains 14 residues. V lost 7 bases and J 6 bases, leaving 18 bases between the germline ends. The germline gives CDR1 SGHTA, CDR2 FQGNSA. CDR3 amino acids: CASTTHGGESEAFF. The CDR3 bases are TGTGCCAGCACCACTCACGGGGGGGAATCTGAAGCTTTCTTT.

The sample holds many counts of this clonotype. This chain links TRBV6-5 with TRBJ2-2; TRBD2 aligns across 7 bases. The CDR3 is 14 residues long. From germline, CDR1 is MNHEY and CDR2 SVGAGI. J lost 7 bases, V lost 0 bases, and 2 bases had no gene match. CDR3 in DNA: TGTGCCAGCAGTTACTCTGGGGAGGGCGGGGAGCTGTTTTTT. It is translated as CASSYSGEGGELFF.

There are many counts of this clonotype. This chain connects TRBV20-1 to TRBJ2-1; 7 nucleotides agree with TRBD1. Germline lookup yields CDR1 DFQATT and CDR2 SNEGSKA (reference sequence). V trimming: 4 bases; J trimming: 5 bases; junction bases outside the gene matches: 11. CDR3 length: 15 amino acids. CDR3 region: CSATGTGDPNNEQFF. The CDR3 nucleotides are TGCAGTGCTACGGGAACAGGGGACCCCAACAATGAGCAGTTCTTC.

This clonotype has ten or more counts. The gene calls are TRBV5-6 and TRBJ2-1; D gene unclear. V gave up 1 base and J gave up 8 bases, with 13 bases separating them. Germline CDR1 is SGHDT and CDR2 is YYEEEE. The CDR3 loop spans 14 amino acids. CDR3 residues: CASSLWRTGHEQFF. The CDR3 DNA is TGTGCCAGCAGCTTGTGGCGAACTGGGCATGAGCAGTTCTTC.

This clonotype was detected many times. The chain has TRBV20-1 and TRBJ2-7, with 10 bases matching TRBD1. The CDR3 consists of 16 residues. Germline V gives CDR1 DFQATT, CDR2 SNEGSKA (reference sequence). With 2 bases clipped from V and 4 bases from J, the junction kept 11 bases outside the gene matches. The CDR3 protein is CSARQKSGQGIYEQYF. The CDR3 nucleotides read TGCAGTGCTAGACAAAAGTCGGGACAGGGGATTTACGAGCAGTACTTC.